The T cell receptor (beta chain) under discussion was sequenced for a study of CD8 T cells in ankylosing spondylitis. General study points: Past studies reported some motif variants in reactive arthritis synovial fluid and blood. Clones linked to the disease showed a CD8+ phenotype. They occurred at relatively low frequencies in peripheral blood. Reportedly, matched ankylosing spondylitis synovial fluid was significantly enriched for disease-linked clones. Ankylosing spondylitis blood appeared to carry a characteristic TCR beta motif of several highly homologous variants.

This clonotype was counted a few times. Its antigen is undetermined. Quantitative molecular-barcoded 5'-RACE generated the TCR beta libraries. TCRdb re-called the 5' RACE reads through MiXCR, storing one row per CDR3 protein. The sample has more than 300,000 distinct CDR3 sequences, around 7.6% seen once; the top ten hold less than 15%. The germline V and J ends were trimmed by 0 bases and 8 bases, with 11 bases remaining between them. CDR1 and CDR2 from the germline V gene are MGHRA and YSYEKL. This CDR3 is 14 amino acids long. The sequenced material came from blood, either unsorted or a sorted T cell fraction (not recorded which). The TCR was taken from a male donor with ankylosing spondylitis. The chain carries TRBV4-1 and TRBJ2-1, with a tentative D call TRBD2 (5 bases). The CDR3 protein is CASSQERGFDEQFF. The CDR3, as DNA: TGCGCCAGCAGCCAAGAAAGAGGGTTCGATGAGCAGTTCTTC.